The 2 T cell receptor beta chains below all came from one sample that was sequenced in a study of blood T cell repertoires in COVID-19. Some clones are missing from TCRdb's copy, which holds only in-frame ones; the method was immunoSEQ multiplex PCR. The sample holds about 88,000 clones, around 90% seen once. Sequencing was done on a sample of peripheral blood. The source is a human donor with active COVID-19. The donor label of this sample is uncertain.

This clone has more than one count but fewer than ten. The chain employs TRBV19 and TRBJ2-2, with D perhaps matching TRBD1 (5 bases). The CDR3 spans 14 residues. Per the germline V gene, CDR1 is LNHDA and CDR2 is SQIVND (reference sequence). V was shortened by 3 bases and J by 3 bases, with 8 bases between the two germline ends. The CDR3, as DNA: TGTGCCAGTAGTATCCAAGGGGACACCGGGGAGCTGTTTTTT. This gives the protein CASSIQGDTGELFF.

The chain carries TRBV3-1 (or the pseudogene TRBV3-2) and TRBJ1-3; D gene unclear. The CDR3 has 16 amino acids. The germline gives CDR1 LGHDT, CDR2 YNNKEL (reference sequence). The V end lost 4 bases, the J end lost 0 bases, and 13 bases lay between the germline ends. Here the CDR3 reads CASSLRRGTSGNTIYF. In DNA form, the CDR3 reads TGTGCCAGCAGCCTGCGCCGAGGAACCTCTGGAAACACCATATATTTT.